This T cell receptor beta chain was documented in a study of early T cells in non-severe SARS-CoV-2 infection. Study-level background: Sequencing of unsorted whole blood was done on bulk RNA, leaving chains unpaired.

The CDR3 contains 14 residues. V trimming: 7 bases; J trimming: 5 bases; junction bases outside the gene matches: 8. Germline assignment: CDR1 SEHNR and CDR2 FQNEAQ (reference sequence). Study outcomes and limitations: Database matching using VDJdb favored anti-spike CD8 responses, with private and CD4 specificities left missing.

Individual cDNA molecules were tagged with unique molecular identifiers. TCRdb recomputed calls from the 5' RACE reads with MiXCR, one row per CDR3 protein. The sample has 35,000 to 40,000 distinct CDR3 sequences, about 5.6% seen once. This clonotype has ten or more counts. Its antigen remains unidentified. The chain recombines TRBV7-9 with TRBJ2-1; 7 nucleotides agree with TRBD2. Sequencing used whole blood. The TCR sequence derives from an adult who was a healthcare worker with PCR-confirmed SARS-CoV-2 infection or an uninfected control (not recorded which). This CDR3 is CASKGSGIHNEQFF. DNA of the CDR3: TGTGCCAGCAAAGGGAGCGGGATTCACAATGAGCAGTTCTTC.